This T cell receptor (beta chain) was recovered during a study of blood T cells in healthy people across ages. Study-wide results and limits: Donor CMV status was unknown, possibly confounding expanded clonotype changes. The study found more naive CD4+ cells and higher diversity in long-lived than aged donors.

With a J-beta primer mix and a sample-barcoded 5' primer, a second PCR ran roughly 6 to 11 cycles. TCRdb re-analysed the 5' RACE reads in MiXCR, keeping a single row per CDR3 protein. The sample yields about a million distinct CDR3 sequences, roughly half seen once. This CDR3 is 12 amino acids long. The ends were cut back, 10 bases at V and 2 bases at J, with 11 bases in the middle. With regard to this clonotype: The antigen is undetermined.

This clonotype was obtained from an older woman in good health. This rearrangement joins TRBV6-7 to TRBJ2-5; tentatively, D is TRBD1 (5 bases). TRBV6-7 falls under the ORF class, with uncertain function. What was sequenced was blood. DNA for the CDR3: TGTGCCAAAGGCAGGGTACAAGAGACCCAGTACTTC. Translating it yields CAKGRVQETQYF.